The following is a T cell receptor beta chain sequence with its context. Its antigen is as yet unknown. Produced via immunoSEQ multiplex PCR; TCRdb's table is partial and in-frame only. Here the sample spans roughly 140,000 clones, around nine tenths being singletons. These data originate in a study of T cell responses to AZD1222 COVID-19 vaccine. Whole-study results and caveats: Donors were chiefly white British, with a greater number of females, and clonal diversity was perhaps underestimated. Dominant CD4 TCR responses targeted spike regions 160-218 and 743-854.

The V gene's germline CDR1 is SGHVS and CDR2 FQNEAQ. This CDR3 is built from 16 residues. Deletions cut 4 bases from V and 11 bases from J, with 24 bases between. Sequencing used peripheral blood, obtained on day 0 of AZD1222 vaccination. The gene calls are TRBV7-8 and TRBJ1-5; D possibly corresponds to TRBD1 (6 bases). This clonotype was sampled from an adult in good health. CDR3 sequence (DNA): TGTGCCAGCAGCTCGGATCCAACAGGGTTATTGGGGGCCCAGCATTTT. This encodes CASSSDPTGLLGAQHF.